The 20 T cell receptor beta chains reported below all come from one sample, sequenced in a study of T-cell memory formation after mild COVID-19. Using its own MiXCR run on the 5' RACE reads, TCRdb lists one record per CDR3 protein. The sample records about 390,000 distinct CDR3 sequences, 20% to 25% being singletons. Input material: PBMCs or a T cell subset sorted from them (not recorded which). The receptors derive from an adult woman who had mild COVID-19 (a few samples of this study predate the infection). Cell type and time point are not known.

The chain uses TRBV4-3 and TRBJ2-2, with D perhaps TRBD1 (5 bases). Trimming shortened V by 1 base and J by 5 bases, and 5 bases separated the two germline ends. The CDR3 covers 13 residues. Germline V gives CDR1 LGHNA, CDR2 YSLEER. This chain's CDR3 is CASSQGTTGELFF. The CDR3 DNA sequence: TGCGCCAGCAGCCAAGGGACAACCGGGGAGCTGTTTTTT.

V is TRBV5-1 and J is TRBJ2-7, with a tentative D call TRBD1 (5 bases). Germline V gives CDR1 SGHRS, CDR2 YFSETQ. Trimming took 4 bases from V and 3 from J, leaving 11 bases between them. This CDR3 has 13 amino acids. The CDR3 sequence is CASSLDTGYEQYF. In DNA, the CDR3 is TGCGCCAGCAGCCTGGACACCGGCTACGAGCAGTACTTC.

The genes are TRBV5-6 and TRBJ2-1; D may correspond to TRBD1 or TRBD2 (5 bases each). CDR3 length: 14 amino acids. CDR1 is SGHDT, CDR2 YYEEEE, per germline. Trimming left V 2 bases short and J 5 bases short, with 11 bases between. This CDR3 is CASSLGPGHNEQFF. Written as DNA, the CDR3 is TGTGCCAGCAGCTTAGGGCCGGGGCACAATGAGCAGTTCTTC.

This clonotype has just a few counts. This sequence joins TRBV7-9 and TRBJ2-3; D unresolved. The V gene's germline CDR1 is SEHNR and CDR2 FQNEAQ (reference sequence). The CDR3 runs to 12 residues. The V end was cut by 8 bases, the J end by 4 bases, with 10 bases between. This CDR3 is CASGATSDTQYF. The CDR3 nucleotides read TGTGCCAGCGGCGCGACGTCAGATACGCAGTATTTT.

This chain links TRBV5-1 with TRBJ2-2; 12 bases agree with TRBD2. This CDR3 is built from 19 residues. From germline, CDR1 is SGHRS and CDR2 YFSETQ. The V and J ends lost 3 bases and 1 base, in that order; junction bases with no gene match: 10. In DNA form, the CDR3 reads TGCGCCAGCAGCTCCGGGACTAGCGGGTTTTGGGGGAACACCGGGGAGCTGTTTTTT. This sequence encodes CASSSGTSGFWGNTGELFF.

This clonotype was seen only a few times. This sequence joins TRBV5-1 and TRBJ2-7; 10 bases are a match to TRBD2. The CDR3 is made up of 14 amino acids. Germline-derived CDR1 and CDR2 are SGHRS and YFSETQ. V gave up 2 bases and J gave up 6 bases; unmatched junction bases: 5. The CDR3 DNA reads as TGCGCCAGCAGCTTAACTAGCGGGATGGGCGAGCAGTACTTC. As protein: CASSLTSGMGEQYF.

This clonotype has a single count. The V gene is TRBV5-1, the J gene TRBJ2-5, with 8 bases that match TRBD2. This CDR3 has 15 residues. V shed 4 bases and J 5 bases; nucleotides not matched to a gene: 10. Germline CDR1 is SGHRS and CDR2 is YFSETQ. CDR3 amino acids: CASSLGTRVKETQYF. CDR3 DNA: TGCGCCAGCAGCCTAGGGACTAGGGTAAAGGAGACCCAGTACTTC.

This clonotype was counted between two and nine times. The CDR3 sequence is CASSFGQGRDTEAFF. The CDR3 DNA reads as TGTGCCAGCAGCTTTGGACAGGGTCGGGACACTGAAGCTTTCTTT. The V call is TRBV5-5, the J call TRBJ1-1, with 8 bases that match TRBD1. CDR1 is SGHKS and CDR2 is YYEKEE in the germline V gene (reference sequence). The CDR3 is made up of 15 amino acids. V was pared by 2 bases and J by 3 bases, with 6 bases of the junction left unmatched. The whole variable domain, filled in from reference TRBV5-5 and TRBJ1-1, reads DAGVTQSPTHLIKTRGQQVTLRCSPISGHKSVSWYQQVLGQGPQFIFQYYEKEERGRGNFPDRFSARQFPNYSSELNVNALLLGDSALYLCASSFGQGRDTEAFFGQGTRLTVV.

This chain links TRBV12-3 or TRBV12-4 with TRBJ1-2; tentative D call: TRBD1 (5 bases). The V gene lost 5 bases and the J gene lost 4 bases, with 14 bases spanning the gap. The CDR3 totals 14 residues. CDR3 DNA sequence: TGTGCCAGCAGTGGCGGGGGACGCGTCTATGGCTACACCTTC. Amino acids: CASSGGGRVYGYTF.

A few counts support this clonotype. The V and J genes are TRBV28 and TRBJ2-7; 10 nucleotides align to TRBD1. V lost 6 bases, J lost 2 bases, and 10 bases stayed unmatched. Germline lookup yields CDR1 MDHEN and CDR2 SYDVKM. This CDR3 is built from 16 residues. The CDR3 bases are TGTGCCAGCAGACCCACCGGGACAGGGGAAACCTACGAGCAGTACTTC. The encoded protein is CASRPTGTGETYEQYF. Filled out from reference TRBV28 and TRBJ2-7, the complete variable domain reads DVKVTQSSRYLVKRTGEKVFLECVQDMDHENMFWYRQDPGLGLRLIYFSYDVKMKEKGDIPEGYSVSREKKERFSLILESASTNQTSMYLCASRPTGTGETYEQYFGPGTRLTVT.

This clonotype was found a few times. The rearrangement joins TRBV7-2 to TRBJ2-7; D gene ambiguous. Trimming shortened V by 4 bases and J by 0 bases, and 13 bases separated the two germline ends. CDR3 length equals 15 residues. Germline assignment: CDR1 SGHTA and CDR2 FQGNSA. DNA for the CDR3: TGTGCCAGCAGCTCGTCCGTGGTAAGCTCCTACGAGCAGTACTTC. Translation: CASSSSVVSSYEQYF.

This clonotype was found many times. The chain is built from TRBV24-1 and TRBJ2-1; 7 bases are shared with TRBD2. Germline lookup yields CDR1 KGHDR and CDR2 SFDVKD. This CDR3 is built from 14 residues. V was clipped by 9 bases and J by 0 bases; unmatched bases: 4. The CDR3 sequence: CATRLALSYNEQFF. CDR3 sequence (DNA): TGTGCCACCCGACTAGCCCTCTCCTACAATGAGCAGTTCTTC.

This clonotype was recorded a few times. V gene TRBV6-1 combines with J gene TRBJ1-5, with a possible D match to TRBD1 (5 bases). This CDR3 region has 15 residues. CDR1 is MNHNS and CDR2 is SASEGT in the germline V gene. Trimming stripped 7 bases from V and 4 bases from J, with 17 bases between. The CDR3 reads CASTRAGQGNQPQHF. The CDR3 nucleotides read TGTGCCAGCACCCGAGCGGGGCAGGGAAATCAGCCCCAGCATTTT.

This clonotype turned up a few times. The chain combines TRBV9 with TRBJ2-2, with 7 bases fitting TRBD1. CDR1 and CDR2 from the germline V gene are SGDLS and YYNGEE. The CDR3 is 16 amino acids. Trimming at V came to 3 bases and at J to 4 bases, leaving 9 bases not matched to a gene. The CDR3 DNA follows: TGTGCCAGCAGCGGATACAGGGGAGTAGGCACCGGGGAGCTGTTTTTT. This sequence encodes CASSGYRGVGTGELFF.

A few counts support this clonotype. This rearrangement joins TRBV29-1 to TRBJ1-4; 9 nucleotides agree with TRBD1. The germline V gene has CDR1 SQVTM and CDR2 ANQGSEA. V dropped 5 bases and J dropped 4; count of bases not matched to a gene: 8. The CDR3 length is 15 residues. The chain's CDR3 is CSVHTPGQGNEKLFF. The CDR3 nucleotides are TGCAGCGTTCACACCCCGGGACAGGGTAATGAAAAACTGTTTTTT. Full variable domain (missing parts from reference TRBV29-1 and TRBJ1-4): SAVISQKPSRDICQRGTSLTIQCQVDSQVTMMFWYRQQPGQSLTLIATANQGSEATYESGFVIDKFPISRPNLTFSTLTVSNMSPEDSSIYLCSVHTPGQGNEKLFFGSGTQLSVL.

In this sample, this clonotype turned up a few times. The J gene is TRBJ2-1, the V gene TRBV7-3; 15 positions agree with TRBD2. The length of the CDR3 is 21 residues. In germline, CDR1 is SGHTA, CDR2 FQGTGA. The junction had 16 bases not matched to a gene; V was cut back by 2 bases and J by 5 bases. CDR3 DNA: TGTGCCAGCAGCTTATCTCCAGGACTAGCGGGAGGGCCCATTGCGGACAATGAGCAGTTCTTC. Residues: CASSLSPGLAGGPIADNEQFF.

There are a few counts of this clonotype. This chain joins TRBV5-1 and TRBJ2-2; TRBD2 aligns across 11 bases. Losses at the gene ends were 1 base for V and 5 bases for J; bases not matched to a gene: 10. The V gene's germline CDR1 is SGHRS and CDR2 YFSETQ. CDR3 size: 18 residues. In DNA, the CDR3 is TGCGCCAGCAGCTTGATCGTTGCTAGCGGGGGGCAAACCGGGGAGCTGTTTTTT. Amino acids: CASSLIVASGGQTGELFF.

The chain employs TRBV20-1 and TRBJ2-1; D remains unclear. V was trimmed by 2 bases and J by 0 bases, leaving 11 bases between them. Germline V lookup: CDR1 DFQATT, CDR2 SNEGSKA (reference sequence). The CDR3 is made up of 15 amino acids. CDR3 DNA sequence: TGCAGTGCTAGATTGGGGTTCAGCTCCTACAATGAGCAGTTCTTC. Translated, it gives CSARLGFSSYNEQFF.

A few counts support this clonotype. V usage is TRBV7-8 and J usage is TRBJ2-1, with 8 bases that match TRBD2. Trimming took 5 bases from V and 0 from J; bases not matched to a gene: 3. The CDR3 length is 15 residues. Germline V CDR1 and CDR2: SGHVS, FQNEAQ. CDR3 loop: CASSNSGGSYNEQFF. CDR3 nucleotides: TGTGCCAGCAGCAACAGCGGGGGCTCCTACAATGAGCAGTTCTTC. Supplemented by reference TRBV7-8 and TRBJ2-1, the full variable domain reads GAGVSQSPRYKVAKRGQDVALRCDPISGHVSLFWYQQALGQGPEFLTYFQNEAQLDKSGLPSDRFFAERPEGSVSTLKIQRTQQEDSAVYLCASSNSGGSYNEQFFGPGTRLTVL.

The rearrangement joins TRBV11-3 to TRBJ2-2; D is uncertain. The germline V gene has CDR1 SGHNT and CDR2 YENEEA. V was clipped by 2 bases and J by 6 bases, with 10 bases between them. There are 14 residues in the CDR3. CDR3 residues: CASSLSMGSGELFF. As DNA, the CDR3 is TGTGCCAGCAGCTTAAGCATGGGATCCGGGGAGCTGTTTTTT.